The following is a T cell receptor (beta chain) sequence with its context. Which antigen it targets is not known. No base quality values were provided; no much bigger clone lies one nucleotide off. The data stem from a study of blood T cells in healthy people across ages (dated by TCRdb to about 2015). About the investigation overall: In model experiments, template switching captured about one uniquely barcoded TCR beta cDNA molecule for every two T cells. Age-related changes in TCR beta repertoire diversity were measured in the study by deep sequencing normalized with unique cDNA molecular identifiers. Four age groups were formed from the donors: young (average about 16 years), middle-aged (around 37), aged (roughly 59) and long-lived (around 82). Two additional independent replicas of 1 million unique cDNA reads from the same blood draw were analyzed for two donors (one aged 18 to 29 and one aged 80 or older).

Libraries were built with 5' RACE. The run used an Illumina HiSeq 2500. A second PCR of roughly 7 to 12 cycles was performed with a sample-barcoded 5' primer and a J-beta primer mix. Each TCR beta cDNA molecule received a unique molecular identifier from a template-switch 5' adaptor carrying 12 random nucleotides. Each sample yielded at least 2.5 million CDR3-containing paired-end reads. First-strand cDNA synthesis was performed from all RNA using the Mint cDNA synthesis kit, with priming by a TRBC-specific oligonucleotide. After uracil-DNA glycosylase treatment, a first 18-cycle PCR used universal primers M1SS and BC2_uni_R on all cDNA. The original pipeline was this. Normalization of each sample was performed by random selection of 1 million high-quality reads, each carrying a distinct molecular identifier. Instead of being binned into consensus sequences, reads with shared molecular identifiers were discarded. MiTCR, with a Q25 quality threshold and the strictest error-elimination algorithm, was used for CDR3 identification, clonotype clustering and error correction. A nonparametric unseen species model with Euler transformation was used to estimate lower-bound total TCR beta diversity. The raw public data were reprocessed by TCRdb itself: fastp quality trimming at Q25, MiXCR clonotype calling, in-frame beta chains only. When rows share a CDR3 protein, they turn into one entry using the most common DNA and genes. It is TCRdb's table, rather than the study itself, that gives the V and J calls and clone size. For this sample the table gives 600,000 to 1,000,000 distinct CDR3 sequences, of which 25% were detected only once. The ten largest clonotypes hold 3% to 4.5% of the sample.

Study-wide findings and limitations: The long-lived group showed more naive CD4+ T cells, fewer expanded clones and increased TCR diversity than the aged group, suggesting age selection. Estimates of total diversity from one million sequenced T cells were regarded as lower bounds and underestimates. Observed TCR beta diversity per million T cells fell roughly linearly with age, and a significant reduction was already apparent by age around 40. Conclusive comparison of naive and antigen-experienced compartments was prevented by the profiling of bulk unsorted PBMCs. There was a strong correlation between observed TCR beta diversity and the percentage of naive T cells measured by flow cytometry. The CMV infection status of donors was not known, potentially confounding age-related changes in expanded clonotypes.

There are 17 amino acids in the CDR3, from cysteine to phenylalanine inclusive. Left in the record is the CDR3 DNA by itself, 51 bases read in frame from the first base. After removal of 0 bases from V and 2 bases from J, the junction retains 4 bases not matched to a gene. CDR1 and CDR2, per the germline V gene, are SGHTA and FQGNSA. The approximately 40 donors, aged about 6 to 100 years, were systemically healthy Caucasian individuals from Russia. Each donor gave about 9.7 milliliters of peripheral blood, drawn into EDTA-treated Vacutainer tubes. PBMCs were isolated by Ficoll-Paque density-gradient centrifugation, with at least 7 million obtained per sample. Total RNA was extracted from PBMCs with Trizol reagent, with at least 6 micrograms obtained per sample. The percentages of naive CD45RAhigh/CD27high T cells were determined by flow cytometry on a PBMC aliquot from every donor. The sample was also linked to a second study, of T cells of mothers and their children. Drawing on the second study: Nine systemically healthy Caucasian individuals served as donors, namely three mothers together with their six children. cDNA synthesis consumed the entire amount of extracted RNA, loaded at roughly 1.5 ug RNA in each 15 ul reaction. In the second PCR, the M1S primer introduced both the sample barcodes and 2-4 random nucleotides. Over 8.5 million TCR beta CDR3 reads were obtained for each mother, and some 3 million reads were obtained for each child. Thymic selection shapes the output of TCR recombination in a similar way in related and unrelated pairs, and inherited differences have a minor effect. Normalized repertoire overlap was always found to be slightly, but never significantly, higher in related mother-child pairs than in unrelated mother-child pairs. Persistent microchimeric T cell clones were not detected, at a sensitivity of around 99 clones per million clonotypes. The study used deep NGS to compare TCR beta repertoires of mothers and children, seeking features distinguishing related mother-child pairs from unrelated individuals. On average, the children were around 11 +/- 4 years old, while the mothers were approximately 40 +/- 4 years old. After adapters were ligated using NEBNext reagents, the libraries underwent 100+100 nt paired-end sequencing on an Illumina HiSeq 2000. To avoid cross-contamination, the mother libraries and the child libraries were prepared a month apart and sequenced in separate runs. For each donor, between about 450,000 and 2,300,000 distinct TCR beta clonotypes were identified. Naive TCR beta clonotypes were estimated from low-frequency clonotypes matched to each donor's FACS-determined naive share, without sorting.

The chain links TRBV7-2 with TRBJ2-1; 10 bases in the middle match TRBD2. The sequencing input was blood. The receptor was derived from a boy aged 10-17 years in good health. The CDR3 region reads CASSLAVAGGPYNEQFF. DNA sequence: TGTGCCAGCAGCTTAGCGGTAGCGGGAGGACCCTACAATGAGCAGTTCTTC. Supplemented by the reference TRBV7-2 and TRBJ2-1 proteins around the CDR3, the complete variable domain is GAGVSQSPSNKVTEKGKDVELRCDPISGHTALYWYRQSLGQGLEFLIYFQGNSAPDKSGLPSDRFSAERTGGSVSTLTIQRTQQEDSAVYLCASSLAVAGGPYNEQFFGPGTRLTVL.